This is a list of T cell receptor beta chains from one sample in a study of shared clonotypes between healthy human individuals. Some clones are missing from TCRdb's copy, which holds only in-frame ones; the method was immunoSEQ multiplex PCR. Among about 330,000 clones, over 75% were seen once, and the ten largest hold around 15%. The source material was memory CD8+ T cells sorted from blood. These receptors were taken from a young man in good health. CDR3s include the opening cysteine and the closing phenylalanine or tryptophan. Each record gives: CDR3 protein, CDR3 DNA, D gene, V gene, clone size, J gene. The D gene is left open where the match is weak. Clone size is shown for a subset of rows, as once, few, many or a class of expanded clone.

CASSELGQGSTGELFF TGTGCCAGCAGTGAACTGGGGCAGGGAAGCACCGGGGAGCTGTTTTTT . TRBV6-1 . TRBJ2-2
CASSQPTGPVGQPQHF TGTGCCAGCAGTCAGCCGACAGGGCCGGTGGGTCAGCCCCAGCATTTT TRBD1 TRBV28 . TRBJ1-5
CAWSRFRNRDTEAFF TGTGCCTGGAGTCGTTTCCGCAATCGGGACACTGAAGCTTTCTTT . TRBV30 . TRBJ1-1
CASSYGEGNYGYTF TGTGCCAGCAGTTACGGAGAGGGGAACTATGGCTACACCTTC . TRBV6-5 . TRBJ1-2
CASSLEVTGAEQYF TGTGCCAGCAGCTTAGAGGTGACAGGGGCCGAGCAGTACTTC TRBD1 TRBV7-6 . TRBJ2-7
CASSLLGQGFPLEQYF TGTGCCAGCAGCTTATTGGGACAAGGTTTTCCCCTCGAGCAGTACTTC . TRBV11-2 . TRBJ2-7
CASSLGADGYTF TGTGCCAGCAGCTTAGGGGCAGATGGCTACACCTTC . TRBV7-2 . TRBJ1-2
CASSSTSAAGTTTHEQYF TGTGCCAGCAGTTCGACGTCGGCGGCAGGGACAACCACACACGAGCAGTACTTC . TRBV28 . TRBJ2-7
CASSLERPEGYYGYTF TGCGCCAGCAGCTTGGAAAGGCCTGAGGGATACTATGGCTACACCTTC . TRBV5-1 . TRBJ1-2
CASSPETGPLDSEAFF TGTGCCAGCAGCCCAGAGACAGGCCCTTTGGACTCTGAAGCTTTCTTT . TRBV5-4 . TRBJ1-1
CAWSVLSGGLFF TGTGCCTGGAGTGTTTTAAGTGGAGGGCTGTTTTTT . TRBV30 . TRBJ2-2
CASTPEQIGGYEQYF TGTGCCAGCACCCCCGAGCAGATCGGGGGCTACGAGCAGTACTTC . TRBV6-7 . TRBJ2-7
CASSFVVREKLFF TGTGCCAGCAGCTTTGTGGTTCGGGAAAAACTGTTTTTT . TRBV28 once TRBJ1-4
CASSLQGFDGYTF TGTGCCAGCAGTCTACAGGGATTTGATGGCTACACCTTC . TRBV27 . TRBJ1-2
CASSAGGRTEAFF TGTGCCAGCAGTGCAGGGGGGCGCACTGAAGCTTTCTTT TRBD1 TRBV2 once TRBJ1-1
CASSLHIKQGLSPYTDTQYF TGTGCCAGCAGTTTACACATCAAACAGGGACTATCCCCATACACAGATACGCAGTATTTT . TRBV27 . TRBJ2-3
CASRLQGGGTEAFF TGTGCCAGCAGGCTACAGGGAGGGGGCACTGAAGCTTTCTTT . TRBV6-5 once TRBJ1-1
CASSLDRSSYNEQFF TGTGCCAGCAGCCTGGACAGAAGCTCCTACAATGAGCAGTTCTTC . TRBV5-6 . TRBJ2-1
CASSLDLGAAYGYTF TGCGCCAGCAGCTTGGATCTGGGGGCGGCCTATGGCTACACCTTC . TRBV5-1 . TRBJ1-2
CASSQGYNEQFF TGTGCCAGCAGCCAAGGTTACAATGAGCAGTTCTTC . TRBV13 . TRBJ2-1
CASSLEAGGRVTYEQYF TGTGCCAGCAGCTTAGAGGCAGGGGGTCGCGTAACCTACGAGCAGTACTTC TRBD1 TRBV7-9 . TRBJ2-7
CATSPQPAGDTQYF TGTGCCACCAGCCCCCAACCAGCAGGAGATACGCAGTATTTT . TRBV15 . TRBJ2-3
CASSSPLGGFNQPQHF TGTGCCAGCAGCTCCCCATTAGGAGGATTCAATCAGCCCCAGCATTTT . TRBV28 . TRBJ1-5
CASSDPTGAYSNQPQHF TGTGCCAGCAGTGACCCGACAGGGGCCTATAGCAATCAGCCCCAGCATTTT TRBD1 TRBV6-1 . TRBJ1-5
CAWGPENFNYGYTF TGTGCCTGGGGTCCCGAGAATTTTAACTATGGCTACACCTTC . TRBV30 . TRBJ1-2
CASSHELTRPSTDTQYF TGTGCTAGCAGCCATGAACTGACTCGCCCGAGCACAGATACGCAGTATTTT . TRBV7-7 . TRBJ2-3
CASSPSTSPVYNEQFF TGTGCCAGCAGCCCATCGACGAGCCCTGTTTACAATGAGCAGTTCTTC . TRBV7-9 few TRBJ2-1
CASSQDRGNQPQHF TGCGCCAGCAGCCAAGATCGAGGGAACCAGCCCCAGCATTTT . TRBV4-1 . TRBJ1-5
CASRPSGGYEQYF TGCGCCAGCAGGCCTAGCGGGGGTTACGAGCAGTACTTC TRBD2 TRBV5-1 . TRBJ2-7
CASSSWVGADTQYF TGTGCCAGCAGCTCCTGGGTTGGGGCAGATACGCAGTATTTT . TRBV9 . TRBJ2-3
CASSLYMMAGELFF TGTGCCAGCAGCTTATACATGATGGCCGGGGAGCTGTTTTTT . TRBV5-6 . TRBJ2-2
CASSFGLADEQYF TGTGCCAGCAGCTTTGGACTAGCGGACGAGCAGTACTTC TRBD2 TRBV5-5 . TRBJ2-7
CASSLGGYEQYF TGTGCCAGCAGCTTGGGAGGTTACGAGCAGTACTTC . TRBV5-4 many TRBJ2-7
CAWIQGQGASIYRAVSTDTQYF TGTGCCTGGATTCAGGGGCAGGGGGCATCAATATACCGGGCGGTCAGCACAGATACGCAGTATTTT TRBD1 TRBV30 few TRBJ2-3
CASSLGASGRLTDTQYF TGTGCCAGCAGCTTGGGGGCTAGCGGGAGGCTCACAGATACGCAGTATTTT TRBD2 TRBV5-6 once TRBJ2-3
CASSVRMNTEAFF TGTGCCAGCAGCGTACGGATGAACACTGAAGCTTTCTTT . TRBV9 . TRBJ1-1